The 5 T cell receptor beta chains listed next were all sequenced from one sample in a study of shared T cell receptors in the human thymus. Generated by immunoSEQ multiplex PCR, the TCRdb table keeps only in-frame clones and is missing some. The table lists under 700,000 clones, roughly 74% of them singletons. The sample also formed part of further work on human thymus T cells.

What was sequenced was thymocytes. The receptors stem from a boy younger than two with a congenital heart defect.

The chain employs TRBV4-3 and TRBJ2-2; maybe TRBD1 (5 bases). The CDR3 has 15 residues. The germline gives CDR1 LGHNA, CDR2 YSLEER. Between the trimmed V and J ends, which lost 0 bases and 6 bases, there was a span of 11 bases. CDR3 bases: TGCGCCAGCAGCCAAGACAGGGTAGTGGCCGGGGAGCTGTTTTTT. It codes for CASSQDRVVAGELFF.

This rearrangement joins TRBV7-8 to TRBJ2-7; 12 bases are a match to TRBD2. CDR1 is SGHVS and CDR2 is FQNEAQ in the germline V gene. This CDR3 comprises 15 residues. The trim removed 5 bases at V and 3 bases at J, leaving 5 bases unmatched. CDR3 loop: CASSQTSGRGYEQYF. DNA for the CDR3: TGTGCCAGCAGCCAGACTAGCGGGAGAGGCTACGAGCAGTACTTC.

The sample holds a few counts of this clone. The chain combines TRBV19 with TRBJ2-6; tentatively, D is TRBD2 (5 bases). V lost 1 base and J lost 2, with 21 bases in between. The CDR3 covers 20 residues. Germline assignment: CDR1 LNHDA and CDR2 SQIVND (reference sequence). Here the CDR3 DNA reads TGTGCCAGTAGTATAGCTCCCCCGGGGTCGAGGGTCCCTGGGGCCAACGTCCTGACTTTC. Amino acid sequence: CASSIAPPGSRVPGANVLTF.

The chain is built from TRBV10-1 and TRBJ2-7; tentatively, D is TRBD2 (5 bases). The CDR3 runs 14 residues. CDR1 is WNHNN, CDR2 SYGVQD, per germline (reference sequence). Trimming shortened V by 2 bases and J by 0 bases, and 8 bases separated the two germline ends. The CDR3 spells CASSERRSSYEQYF. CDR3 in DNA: TGCGCCAGCAGTGAGCGGAGGAGCTCCTACGAGCAGTACTTC.

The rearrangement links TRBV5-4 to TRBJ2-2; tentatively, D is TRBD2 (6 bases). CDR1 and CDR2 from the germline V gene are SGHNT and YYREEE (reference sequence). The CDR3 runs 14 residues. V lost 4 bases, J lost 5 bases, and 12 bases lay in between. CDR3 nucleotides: TGTGCCAGCAGCCGGGACTTAGAAACCGGGGAGCTGTTTTTT. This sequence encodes CASSRDLETGELFF.